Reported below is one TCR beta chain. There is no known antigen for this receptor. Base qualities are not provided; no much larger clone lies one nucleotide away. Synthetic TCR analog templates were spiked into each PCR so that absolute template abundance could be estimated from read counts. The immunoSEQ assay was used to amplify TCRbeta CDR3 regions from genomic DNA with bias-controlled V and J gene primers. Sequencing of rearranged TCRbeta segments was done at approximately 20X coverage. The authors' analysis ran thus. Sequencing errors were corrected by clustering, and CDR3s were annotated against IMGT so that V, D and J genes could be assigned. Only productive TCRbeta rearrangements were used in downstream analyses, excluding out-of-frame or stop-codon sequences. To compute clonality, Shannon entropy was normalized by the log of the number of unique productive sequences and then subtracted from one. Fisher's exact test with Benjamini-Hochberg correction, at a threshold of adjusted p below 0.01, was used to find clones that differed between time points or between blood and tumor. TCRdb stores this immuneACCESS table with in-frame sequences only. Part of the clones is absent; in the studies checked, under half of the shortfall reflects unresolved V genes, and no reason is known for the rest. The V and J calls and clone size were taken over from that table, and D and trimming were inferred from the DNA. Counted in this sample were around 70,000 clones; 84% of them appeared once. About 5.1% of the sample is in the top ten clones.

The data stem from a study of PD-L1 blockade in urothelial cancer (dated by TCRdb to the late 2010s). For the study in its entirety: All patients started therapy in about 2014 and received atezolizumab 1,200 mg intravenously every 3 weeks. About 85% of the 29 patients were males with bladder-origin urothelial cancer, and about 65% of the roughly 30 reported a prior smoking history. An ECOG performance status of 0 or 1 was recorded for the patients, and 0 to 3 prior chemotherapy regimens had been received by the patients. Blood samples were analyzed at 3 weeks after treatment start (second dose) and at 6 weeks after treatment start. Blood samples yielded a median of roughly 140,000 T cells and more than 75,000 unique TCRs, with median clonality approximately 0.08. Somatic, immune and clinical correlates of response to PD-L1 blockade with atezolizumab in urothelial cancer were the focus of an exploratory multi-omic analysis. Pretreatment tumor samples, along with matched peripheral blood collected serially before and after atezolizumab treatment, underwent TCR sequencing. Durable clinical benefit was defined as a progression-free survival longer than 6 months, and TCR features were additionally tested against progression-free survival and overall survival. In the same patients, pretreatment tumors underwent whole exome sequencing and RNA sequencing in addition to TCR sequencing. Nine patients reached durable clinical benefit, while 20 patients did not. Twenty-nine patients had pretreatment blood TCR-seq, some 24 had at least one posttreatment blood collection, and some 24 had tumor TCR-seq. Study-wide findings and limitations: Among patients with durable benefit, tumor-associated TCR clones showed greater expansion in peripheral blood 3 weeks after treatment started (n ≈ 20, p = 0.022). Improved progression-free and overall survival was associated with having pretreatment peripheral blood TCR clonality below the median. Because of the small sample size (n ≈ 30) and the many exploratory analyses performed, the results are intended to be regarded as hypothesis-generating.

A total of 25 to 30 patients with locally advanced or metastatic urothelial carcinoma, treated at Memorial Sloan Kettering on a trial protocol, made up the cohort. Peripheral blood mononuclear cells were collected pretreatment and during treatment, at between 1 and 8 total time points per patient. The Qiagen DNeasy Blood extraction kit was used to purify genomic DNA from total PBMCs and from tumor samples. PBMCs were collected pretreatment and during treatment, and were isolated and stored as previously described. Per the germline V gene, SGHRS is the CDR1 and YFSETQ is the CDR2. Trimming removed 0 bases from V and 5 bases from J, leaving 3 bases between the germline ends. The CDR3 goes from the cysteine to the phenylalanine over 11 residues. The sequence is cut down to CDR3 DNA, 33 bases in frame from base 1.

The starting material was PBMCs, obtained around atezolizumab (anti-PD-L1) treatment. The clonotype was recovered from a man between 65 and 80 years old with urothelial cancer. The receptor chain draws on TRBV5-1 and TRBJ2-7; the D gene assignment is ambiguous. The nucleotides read TGCGCCAGCAGCTTGGCCAACGAGCAGTACTTC. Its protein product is CASSLANEQYF.